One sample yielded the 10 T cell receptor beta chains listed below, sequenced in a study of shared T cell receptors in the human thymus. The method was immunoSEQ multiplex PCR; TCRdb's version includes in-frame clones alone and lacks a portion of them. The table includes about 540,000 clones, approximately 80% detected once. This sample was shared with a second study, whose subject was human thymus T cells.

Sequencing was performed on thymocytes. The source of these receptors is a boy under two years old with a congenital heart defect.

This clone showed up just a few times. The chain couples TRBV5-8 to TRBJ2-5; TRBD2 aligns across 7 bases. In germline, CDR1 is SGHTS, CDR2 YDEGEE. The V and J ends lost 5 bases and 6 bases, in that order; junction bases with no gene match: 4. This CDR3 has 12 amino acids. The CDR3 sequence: CASSPGGQTQYF. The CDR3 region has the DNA TGTGCCAGCAGTCCGGGAGGACAGACCCAGTACTTC.

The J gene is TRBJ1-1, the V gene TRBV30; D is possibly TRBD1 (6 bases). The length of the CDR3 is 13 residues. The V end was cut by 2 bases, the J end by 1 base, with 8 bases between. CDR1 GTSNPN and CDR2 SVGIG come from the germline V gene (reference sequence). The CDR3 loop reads CAWSPGANTEAFF. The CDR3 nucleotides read TGTGCCTGGAGTCCAGGGGCGAACACTGAAGCTTTCTTT. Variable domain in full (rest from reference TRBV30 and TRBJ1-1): SQTIHQWPATLVQPVGSPLSLECTVEGTSNPNLYWYRQAAGRGLQLLFYSVGIGQISSEVPQNLSASRPQDRQFILSSKKLLLSDSGFYLCAWSPGANTEAFFGQGTRLTVV.

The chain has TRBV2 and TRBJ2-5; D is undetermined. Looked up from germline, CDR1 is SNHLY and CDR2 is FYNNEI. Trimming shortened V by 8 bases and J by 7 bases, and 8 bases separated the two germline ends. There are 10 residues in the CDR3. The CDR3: CASLPPTQYF. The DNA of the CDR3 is TGTGCCAGCCTCCCCCCGACCCAGTACTTC.

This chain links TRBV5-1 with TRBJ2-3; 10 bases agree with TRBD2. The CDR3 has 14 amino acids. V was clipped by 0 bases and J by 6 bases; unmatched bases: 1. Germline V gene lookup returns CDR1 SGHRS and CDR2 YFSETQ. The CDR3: CASSLGTSGDTQYF. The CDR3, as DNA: TGCGCCAGCAGCTTGGGGACTAGCGGTGATACGCAGTATTTT.

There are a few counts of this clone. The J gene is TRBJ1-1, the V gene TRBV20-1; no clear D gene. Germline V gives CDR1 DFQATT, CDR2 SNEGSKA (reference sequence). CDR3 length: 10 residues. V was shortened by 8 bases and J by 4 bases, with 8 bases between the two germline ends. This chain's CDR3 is CSPSSTEAFF. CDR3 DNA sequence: TGCAGTCCCTCGAGCACTGAAGCTTTCTTT.

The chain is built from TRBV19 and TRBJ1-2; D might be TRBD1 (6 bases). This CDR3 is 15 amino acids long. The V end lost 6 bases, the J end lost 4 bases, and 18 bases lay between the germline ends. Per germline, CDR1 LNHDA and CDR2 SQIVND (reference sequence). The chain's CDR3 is CASRGDRKGGYGYTF. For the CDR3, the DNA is TGTGCCAGTAGAGGGGATCGGAAAGGGGGCTATGGCTACACCTTC.

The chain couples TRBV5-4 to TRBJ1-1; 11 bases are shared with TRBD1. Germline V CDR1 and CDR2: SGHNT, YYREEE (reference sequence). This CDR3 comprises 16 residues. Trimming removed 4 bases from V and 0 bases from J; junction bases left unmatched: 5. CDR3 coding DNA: TGTGCCAGCAGCACGGGACAGGGGGGTTTGAACACTGAAGCTTTCTTT. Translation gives CASSTGQGGLNTEAFF.

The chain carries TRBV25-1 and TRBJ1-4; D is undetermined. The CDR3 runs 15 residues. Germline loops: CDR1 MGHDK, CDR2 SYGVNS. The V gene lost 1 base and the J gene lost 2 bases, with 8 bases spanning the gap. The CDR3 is CASSELAGTNEKLFF. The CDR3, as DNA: TGTGCCAGCAGTGAATTGGCCGGGACTAATGAAAAACTGTTTTTT.

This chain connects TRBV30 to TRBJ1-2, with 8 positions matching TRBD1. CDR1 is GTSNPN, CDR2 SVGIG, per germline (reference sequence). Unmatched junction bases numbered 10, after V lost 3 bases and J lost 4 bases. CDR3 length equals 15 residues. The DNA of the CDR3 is TGTGCCTGGAGCGGTAGAGGACAGGGAATCTATGGCTACACCTTC. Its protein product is CAWSGRGQGIYGYTF.

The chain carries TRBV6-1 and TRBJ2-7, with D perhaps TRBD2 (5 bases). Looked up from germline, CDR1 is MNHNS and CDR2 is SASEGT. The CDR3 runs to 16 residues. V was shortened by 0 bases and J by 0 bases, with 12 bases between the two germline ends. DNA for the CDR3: TGTGCCAGCAGTGAAGCCGGAGCGGTTGACTCCTACGAGCAGTACTTC. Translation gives CASSEAGAVDSYEQYF.